This T cell receptor beta chain was recorded in a study of blood T cells in healthy people across ages (dated by TCRdb to between 2015 and 2016). With regard to the full study: In model experiments, template switching captured roughly one uniquely barcoded TCR beta cDNA molecule for every two T cells. The donors were divided into four age groups: young (average around 16 years), middle-aged (approximately 39), aged (62) and long-lived (approximately 74). For two donors (one aged 18 to 30 and one aged 80 or older), the study analyzed two additional independent replicas of 1 million unique cDNA reads from the same blood draw. To track age-related changes in TCR beta repertoire diversity, the study relied on deep sequencing normalized with unique cDNA molecular identifiers.

The roughly 42 donors, aged about 6 to 100 years, were systemically healthy Caucasian individuals from Russia. Each donor gave approximately 9.3 milliliters of peripheral blood, collected into EDTA-treated Vacutainer tubes. Ficoll-Paque density-gradient centrifugation was used to isolate PBMCs, with at least 6 million per sample. Total RNA was extracted from PBMCs with Trizol reagent, with at least 5 micrograms obtained per sample. For every donor, an aliquot of PBMCs went through flow cytometry to measure the percentages of naive CD45RAhigh/CD27high T cells. The library was prepared using 5' RACE. Sequencing took place on an Illumina HiSeq 2500. A second PCR of about 6 to 11 cycles was performed with a sample-barcoded 5' primer and a J-beta primer mix. A unique molecular identifier was introduced onto each TCR beta cDNA molecule by a template-switch 5' adaptor carrying 12 random nucleotides. Each sample yielded at least 3 million CDR3-containing paired-end reads. First-strand cDNA synthesis was performed from all RNA using the Mint cDNA synthesis kit, with priming by a TRBC-specific oligonucleotide. All cDNA was treated with uracil-DNA glycosylase and then went through a first 18-cycle PCR with the universal primers M1SS and BC2_uni_R. As for the original processing: Normalization of each sample was performed by random selection of 1 million high-quality reads, each carrying a distinct molecular identifier. Reads sharing molecular identifiers were discarded rather than binned into consensus sequences. MiTCR, run with a Q25 quality threshold and the strictest error-elimination algorithm, handled CDR3 identification, clonotype clustering and error correction. A nonparametric unseen species model using Euler transformation provided a lower-bound estimate of total TCR beta diversity. TCRdb took the public reads, trimmed them with fastp at Q25, ran MiXCR for clone calling and kept in-frame beta chains. Rows are combined by CDR3 protein, so each entry shows the most common genes and DNA. TCRdb's processing, not the authors' own work, is the source of the V and J calls. The sample contains more than 900,000 distinct CDR3 sequences, just under 30% of them found a single time. Roughly 10% of the sample comes from the top ten.

Measured from the cysteine to the phenylalanine, the CDR3 is 13 residues long. The entry retains the CDR3 DNA only, 39 bases that are in frame from base 1. V loses 5 bases, J loses 5 bases, and the germline ends lie 12 bases apart. The study at large found these results: Observed TCR beta diversity correlated strongly with the percentage of naive T cells measured by flow cytometry. Estimates of total diversity based on one million sequenced T cells were considered lower bounds and underestimates. Donor CMV infection status was unknown, potentially confounding age-related changes in expanded clonotypes. As age increased, observed TCR beta diversity per million T cells dropped in a roughly linear way, and a significant reduction was already evident by age around 41. Because profiling used bulk unsorted PBMCs, naive and antigen-experienced compartments could not be compared conclusively. Compared with the aged group, the long-lived group had more naive CD4+ T cells, fewer expanded clones and increased TCR diversity, suggesting age selection.

In its sample, this clonotype was seen once. What this receptor recognizes is not known. No per-base quality is available; no much larger clone lies one base away. One read alone is weak evidence. Separately, the same data were catalogued under a study of T cells of mothers and their children. From that second study: Donors were nine systemically healthy Caucasian individuals: three mothers and their six children. cDNA synthesis consumed the entire amount of extracted RNA, loaded at around 1.5 ug RNA in each 15 ul reaction. In the second PCR, the M1S primer added sample barcodes and 2-4 random nucleotides. More than 8.5 million TCR beta CDR3 reads were obtained from each mother, and roughly 3 million reads were obtained from each child. TCR recombination output is similarly shaped by thymic selection in related and unrelated pairs, with a minor effect exerted by inherited differences. Related mother-child pairs always showed normalized repertoire overlap that was slightly higher than in unrelated mother-child pairs, though the difference was never significant. No persistent microchimeric T cell clones were detected, at a sensitivity of around 97 clones per million clonotypes. The study used deep NGS to compare TCR beta repertoires of mothers and children, seeking features distinguishing related mother-child pairs from unrelated individuals. Mothers averaged about 40 +/- 4 years of age and children averaged about 12 +/- 4 years. After adapter ligation was performed with NEBNext reagents, the libraries were sequenced on an Illumina HiSeq 2000 with 100+100 nt paired-end reads. To avoid cross-contamination, the mother libraries and the child libraries were prepared a month apart and sequenced in separate runs. Each donor had between about 500,000 and 2,100,000 distinct TCR beta clonotypes identified. Naive TCR beta clonotypes were estimated from low-frequency clonotypes matched to each donor's FACS-determined naive share, without sorting.

Sequences were obtained from blood. The rearrangement joined TRBV12-3 or TRBV12-4 to TRBJ2-5; there is no confident call for the D gene. This sequence originates from a middle-aged woman in good health. At the DNA level, the sequence is TGTGCCAGCAGTCCCCGAAGGGTTGAGACCCAGTACTTC. It translates as CASSPRRVETQYF.